This TCR beta chain came from a study of T-cell reconstitution after alpha-beta-depleted transplantation in children. The germline V gene encodes CDR1 SGHTA and CDR2 FQGNSA. The V gene end was trimmed by 4 bases and the J gene end by 11 bases; junction bases not matched to a gene: 5. The CDR3 sequence is 14 residues long. This sample's TCRbeta library carried unique molecular identifier barcodes. TCRdb redid the calling of the PCR reads with MiXCR, one entry per CDR3 protein. The data contain approximately 590,000 distinct CDR3 sequences, roughly 10% of them singletons. This clonotype occurred many times.

The sample consisted of PBMCs from the stem cell graft donor, taken from the stem cell graft. This TCR came from a human donor who donated a stem cell graft to a child with acute myeloid leukemia. The chain joins TRBV7-2 to TRBJ1-6; 10 nucleotides line up with TRBD1. The CDR3, as DNA: TGTGCCAGCAGCTCGACAGGGGGCAGTGCACCCCTCCACTTT. Its translation: CASSSTGGSAPLHF.